These 8 T cell receptor beta chains share one sample of origin, sequenced in a study of T cell changes during pregnancy in multiple sclerosis. Repertoires were generated with immunoSEQ multiplex PCR, while TCRdb's copy carries only in-frame clones and drops some. This sample has approximately 90,000 clones; just under 95% occur once, and the top ten carry approximately 0.8%. Source: peripheral blood, taken in the third trimester of pregnancy. All receptors derive from a female donor with multiple sclerosis, enrolled in a pregnancy study.

The chain combines TRBV5-4 with TRBJ2-5; no clear D. The germline gives CDR1 SGHNT, CDR2 YYREEE (reference sequence). CDR3 size: 13 residues. The V end lost 6 bases, the J end lost 4 bases, and 13 bases lay between the germline ends. This CDR3 is CASNSLPRETQYF. DNA of the CDR3: TGTGCCAGCAACTCTCTCCCCCGAGAGACCCAGTACTTC.

The chain couples TRBV7-2 to TRBJ1-2, with TRBD1 as a possible D gene (5 bases). The CDR3 is made up of 13 amino acids. Per germline, CDR1 SGHTA and CDR2 FQGNSA. V gave up 4 bases and J gave up 4 bases, with 10 bases separating them. CDR3 bases: TGTGCCAGCAGCTACGGGGGGTTCTATGGCTACACCTTC. It is translated as CASSYGGFYGYTF. Drawing the rest from reference TRBV7-2 and TRBJ1-2, the complete variable domain is GAGVSQSPSNKVTEKGKDVELRCDPISGHTALYWYRQSLGQGLEFLIYFQGNSAPDKSGLPSDRFSAERTGGSVSTLTIQRTQQEDSAVYLCASSYGGFYGYTFGSGTRLTVV.

The rearrangement links TRBV27 to TRBJ2-1; D possibly corresponds to TRBD1 (6 bases). The CDR3 has 14 residues. Germline-derived CDR1 and CDR2 are MNHEY and SMNVEV (reference sequence). V was trimmed by 3 bases and J by 7 bases, leaving 13 bases between them. In DNA form, the CDR3 reads TGTGCCAGCAGTTTTGGGGGCAGGGGTAATGAGCAGTTCTTC. This sequence encodes CASSFGGRGNEQFF.

V and J are TRBV28 and TRBJ1-4, with D hard to call. Trimming removed 2 bases at V and 4 bases at J, with 2 bases between. Germline assignment: CDR1 MDHEN and CDR2 SYDVKM. The CDR3 length is 12 residues. CDR3 bases: TGTGCCAGCAGTTTACGTAATGAAAAACTGTTTTTT. This encodes CASSLRNEKLFF.

The chain joins TRBV7-8 to TRBJ2-1; 12 bases map to TRBD2. V was pared by 5 bases and J by 9 bases, with 14 bases of the junction left unmatched. CDR1 SGHVS and CDR2 FQNEAQ come from the germline V gene. This CDR3 is built from 17 residues. The CDR3 region is CASSTLKRLAGESEQFF. The CDR3, as DNA: TGTGCCAGCAGCACCCTCAAGAGACTAGCGGGAGAAAGTGAGCAGTTCTTC.

CDR3 protein: CASSLLTSGRAHEQFF. The CDR3 DNA is TGTGCCAGCAGCTTACTTACTAGCGGGAGGGCCCATGAGCAGTTCTTC. The chain links TRBV7-2 to TRBJ2-1, with 13 positions matching TRBD2. The germline gives CDR1 SGHTA, CDR2 FQGNSA. V was clipped by 2 bases and J by 8 bases; unmatched bases: 6. The CDR3 loop spans 16 amino acids.

This clone showed up just once. CDR3 loop: CASSGDRRTDTQYF. The CDR3 DNA sequence: TGTGCCAGCAGTGGGGACAGGCGCACAGATACGCAGTATTTT. V is TRBV6-1 and J is TRBJ2-3, with 8 nucleotides matching TRBD1. J was trimmed by 1 base and V by 4 bases; bases with no gene match: 1. The CDR3 covers 14 residues. CDR1 and CDR2 from the germline V gene are MNHNS and SASEGT.

This sequence joins TRBV19 and TRBJ1-5; 7 nucleotides match TRBD1. Germline lookup yields CDR1 LNHDA and CDR2 SQIVND (reference sequence). Trimming removed 1 base from V and 2 bases from J; junction bases left unmatched: 14. This CDR3 has 19 residues. The CDR3 DNA follows: TGTGCCAGTAGTATAGCCTTATCACGACAGACAGGGCGCAATCAGCCCCAGCATTTT. Translated: CASSIALSRQTGRNQPQHF.